These 5 T cell receptor beta chains came from one sample sequenced in a study of blood T cell repertoires in COVID-19. TCRdb's copy holds only in-frame clones and misses some; the assay was immunoSEQ multiplex PCR. The sample shows about 170,000 clones, 84% of them seen only once. The sequencing sample was made of peripheral blood. These receptors were collected from a woman older than 75 with COVID-19, enrolled during active disease.

CDR3 DNA sequence: TGCGCCAGCAGCATGGGACAGATCACTGAAGCTTTCTTT. This sequence encodes CASSMGQITEAFF. This chain connects TRBV5-1 to TRBJ1-1; 7 nucleotides match TRBD1. Germline V gene data show CDR1 as SGHRS and CDR2 as YFSETQ. V trimming: 4 bases; J trimming: 4 bases; junction bases outside the gene matches: 4. The CDR3 spans 13 residues.

J is TRBJ2-7 and V is TRBV7-2; D uncertain. Germline CDR1 and CDR2: SGHTA and FQGNSA. The V end was cut by 5 bases, the J end by 6 bases, with 26 bases between. This CDR3 has 17 amino acids. CDR3 protein: CASSAARGAARWFEQYF. The CDR3 DNA sequence: TGTGCCAGCAGCGCCGCTCGCGGAGCAGCCCGATGGTTCGAGCAGTACTTC. Together with reference TRBV7-2 and TRBJ2-7, the CDR3 gives the full variable domain: GAGVSQSPSNKVTEKGKDVELRCDPISGHTALYWYRQSLGQGLEFLIYFQGNSAPDKSGLPSDRFSAERTGGSVSTLTIQRTQQEDSAVYLCASSAARGAARWFEQYFGPGTRLTVT.

The rearrangement joins TRBV2 to TRBJ2-7; 8 bases fit TRBD1. The CDR3 spans 12 residues. Germline CDR1 SNHLY, CDR2 FYNNEI. V shed 9 bases and J 4 bases; nucleotides not matched to a gene: 5. The CDR3: CASSGTGYEQYF. The CDR3 DNA follows: TGTGCCAGTTCCGGGACAGGTTACGAGCAGTACTTC.

This chain joins TRBV6-1 and TRBJ2-1; TRBD2 agrees at 10 bases. In germline, CDR1 is MNHNS, CDR2 SASEGT. Trimming removed 4 bases from V and 4 bases from J; junction bases left unmatched: 10. The CDR3 length is 17 residues. CDR3 in amino acids: CASSVIAGGLVYNEQFF. CDR3 DNA: TGTGCCAGCAGTGTAATAGCGGGAGGACTAGTTTACAATGAGCAGTTCTTC.

The J gene is TRBJ2-1, the V gene TRBV9; 7 bases agree with TRBD1. Germline lookup yields CDR1 SGDLS and CDR2 YYNGEE. Trimming cost V 4 bases and J 6 bases; bases outside gene matches: 13. The CDR3 runs to 16 residues. The CDR3 sequence is CASSPAGTANSNEQFF. The CDR3 DNA follows: TGTGCCAGCAGCCCCGCCGGGACAGCGAATTCCAATGAGCAGTTCTTC.